This T cell receptor beta chain appears in the sequencing data of a study of cytomegalovirus exposure and HLA in healthy donors listed by TCRdb under 2017. Looking at the study overall: According to an earlier analysis of 587 of the donors, 150 million to 200 million T cells yielded 100 million or so unique TCR beta sequences and 276 Gb of sequence data. An early release that covered about 600 HLA-typed donors contained approximately 300 gigabases of sequencing data and 75 million to 100 million unique TCR sequences. The genetic ancestry cluster associated with self-reported Caucasian donors included 65% to 90% of the roughly 410 genotyped donors. The aim of the study was to test whether cataloging public T cell receptors could identify signatures of past pathogen exposure. The study used immunosequencing to profile the T cell repertoires of approximately 640 subjects and linked those repertoires to cytomegalovirus serostatus. A separate validation cohort of roughly 110 different subjects was used in addition to the roughly 620-subject first cohort. The study combined high-throughput TCR immunosequencing, statistical association of individual TCRs with disease status, and machine learning to predict cytomegalovirus infection status. To study patterns of TCR occurrence, a later analysis re-analyzed previously published TCR beta repertoires from 550 to 800 donors and added high-resolution HLA genotyping. Rather than drawing on any new phenotypic data, the later analysis identified candidate immune exposures from TCR beta sequences and the way those sequences occurred across donors. An earlier analysis of approximately 580 of the donors used high-throughput TCR beta sequencing to judge whether each TCR beta V gene segment behaved as functional or pseudogenic. Donor age, sex, ethnicity and CMV serostatus were compiled together with the repertoire data. A later genetic analysis took genome-wide SNP genotypes for about three fifths of the 666 donors and used that subset as a discovery cohort. All discovery cohort repertoires had been generated using a single sequencing platform. Both class I and class II loci were covered by HLA typing, at four-digit resolution. Typing coverage differed by locus: A, B, C, DRB1 and DQB1 were typed in about 620-640 donors, DQA1 in 500 to 550, DPA1 in approximately 610, and DPB1 in roughly 470. Roughly 5 DR-DQ haplotypes were treated as single units for association and clustering because of strong linkage in the cohort. Across some 400 genotyped donors of the cohort, an average of approximately 200,000 unique TCR beta nucleotide sequences per donor were sequenced, and approximately 17% of those sequences were non-productive.

Library preparation was by the immunoSEQ multiplex PCR assay. For the multiplex PCR, a mixture combining 60 forward primers for TCR Vbeta segments and 13 reverse primers for TCR Jbeta segments was used. Amplification of the CDR3 region of rearranged TCR beta genes was performed with a multiplex PCR assay on genomic DNA. On the Illumina HiSeq System, the amplified TCR beta libraries were sequenced as 87-base-pair reads. As for the original processing: In a later analysis, approximately 74 million unique TCR beta chains were counted across the 690 or so repertoires, and roughly 11 million of these chains were shared by at least two donors. Raw reads were error-corrected and collapsed into unique sequences with a nearest-neighbor algorithm that merged closely related sequences to remove PCR and sequencing errors. V, D and J gene segments were assigned by aligning CDR3 sequences to IMGT reference sequences. For a sequence to be retained, a match of at least six nucleotides to both a V gene segment and a J gene segment was required. A rearrangement was called productive if the CDR3 had no stop codons and remained in frame with V and J, and every other rearrangement was called non-productive. Following IMGT convention, CDR3 was defined as the stretch from the second conserved V-encoded cysteine up to the conserved J-encoded phenylalanine. Sequences without an unambiguous match to a single V gene segment were excluded from the earlier analysis of several hundred of the donors. An earlier analysis of 450 to 650 of the donors called V segments functional above 56.7% productive rearrangements and segregating when the between-donor standard deviation exceeded 5%. To diagnose cytomegalovirus status from the catalog of TCR beta chain sequences, a statistical classification framework was built. In a later analysis, V and J genes were assigned by comparing TCR nucleotide sequences against IMGT/GENE-DB human TR gene sequences. Using the TCRdist pipeline, a later analysis assigned CDR3 sequences along with most-parsimonious VDJ recombination scenarios. In a later analysis, each TCR beta chain was defined by its CDR3 amino acid sequence together with its V-gene family, and reads lacking a unique V-gene family were excluded. In a later analysis, 450 to 600 highly shared, low-generation-probability nucleotide sequences were removed to address suspected cross-contamination and a sequencing artifact. For each public chain, a later analysis derived a clonal expansion index from normalized ranks of inferred template counts within each repertoire. In a later analysis, generation probabilities were computed with a VDJ recombination model fitted to out-of-frame rearrangements, and the resulting probabilities were checked against IGoR. Hypergeometric tests were used in a later analysis to score TCR-TCR, TCR-HLA and TCR-CMV co-occurrence, with a repertoire-size bias correction applied to the TCR pairs. In a later analysis, false discovery rates were estimated by permuting HLA or CMV assignments 20 times. In a later analysis, co-occurring TCRs were grouped using DBSCAN, with TCRdist sequence similarity added in when clustering inside HLA-allele-positive subsets. Repertoires with fewer than 30,000 or more than 120,000 public chains were left out of co-occurrence clustering, as were roughly five repertoires with anomalous nucleotide sharing. TCRdb provides this immuneACCESS table in a form limited to in-frame rearrangements. Some clones are lacking; in checked studies, under half of them reflect an unresolved V gene, and why the rest are absent is not known. V, J and clone size reflect that table, while D and trimming were determined from the DNA. For this sample there are approximately 170,000 clones; roughly 70% appear just once. The ten largest clonotypes hold approximately 5.1% of the sample.

CDR1 and CDR2 were assigned from the germline V gene (reference sequence) as SGHAT and FQDESV. The cysteine opens and the phenylalanine closes a CDR3 of 16 amino acids. The DNA shown is the 48-base CDR3, in frame from base 1. At the junction V is shortened by 3 bases and J by 3 bases; bases outside the gene matches: 9. Overall study results and their limits: A later analysis found that TCR association rates varied across HLA loci, with DRB1 alleles showing the most associated TCRs and HLA-C alleles the fewest. A cluster of highly shared sequence variants was judged likely to be a technical artifact of the sequencing pipeline. The study gave a list of about 160 TCR beta chains associated with cytomegalovirus. A later genetic analysis reported fewer N-insertions in productive TCRs among donors in an Asian-associated ancestry cluster than the roughly 650-donor mean. Some 16 rarely observed V segments, including chromosome 9 orphons, were excluded from the earlier analysis of several hundred of the donors because counts were too low. In both the original and validation cohorts, the classifier was reported to diagnose cytomegalovirus status with high specificity and sensitivity. According to a later analysis, parvovirus B19, influenza, CMV and Epstein-Barr virus appeared linked to several top co-occurrence clusters. While some public TCRs were present in many individuals, most TCR sequences turned up only very rarely across donors. Specific HLA alleles were associated with over 15,000 TCR beta sequences at a false discovery rate of 0.05 in a later analysis. The authors suggested that the approach could potentially be extended to other disease states and immunological phenotypes. In vitro tests confirmed that a few of the cytomegalovirus-associated TCR beta chains recognize cytomegalovirus antigens. Sequencing depth was assumed to be roughly uniform across donors in the presence/absence analyses, though that assumption may not hold. Only TCR beta chains were sequenced in this cohort, and the absence of alpha or paired-chain data limited detectable features. According to a later analysis, most CMV-associated TCR beta chains appeared to be HLA-restricted, and the HLA associations seemed to be driven largely by CMV exposure. In a later genetic analysis, a missense DCLRE1C variant was associated with V-gene and J-gene trimming of TCR beta chains, and the association was replicated in an independent cohort. Strong co-occurrence of HLA alleles, especially DR and DQ, made assigning TCR associations to individual alleles difficult. The 87-base-pair reads could not distinguish some IMGT-functional V segments, including TRBV6-2 and TRBV6-3, so those segments were excluded. Immune exposure information for the cohort was limited to CMV serostatus. An earlier analysis of some 560 of the donors showed that most TCR beta V segments appeared in productive rearrangements either about 90% or about 30% of the time, which broadly matched IMGT annotations. A further reported finding was that TCR beta sequences accurately predicted the HLA-A and HLA-B alleles for most subjects in the first cohort. Linkage disequilibrium might explain the correlated functional status among segregating V segments, but an unknown experimental factor could not be ruled out. Because HLA typing was unavailable for some donors at each locus, only the typed subset was used in association tests. Compared with equally common non-associated chains, HLA-associated TCR beta chains in a later analysis were more clonally expanded and had lower generation probabilities.

The cohort was made up of 500 to 800 healthy bone marrow donors. At the time of sampling, every cohort member was nominally healthy, though immune exposures that went unrecorded were likely present. The donor tested CMV seropositive and was one of the 289 seropositive cohort members. Every donor gave a peripheral blood sample, and the peripheral blood mononuclear cells from that sample were used for TCR beta sequencing. Genomic DNA extraction from the blood cell samples was performed with the Qiagen DNeasy Blood Extraction Kit. In the case of this clone: It has no known antigen specificity. No base quality information exists; no much larger clone differs at one position.

The sequenced material came from PBMCs. The source is a woman younger than 35 in good health and CMV-seropositive. This chain is built from TRBV11-1 and TRBJ2-5; 8 bases in the junction line up with TRBD1. The CDR3 amino acid sequence is: CASSLGTGQTKETQYF. The DNA sequence reads TGTGCCAGCAGCTTGGGGACAGGACAAACCAAAGAGACCCAGTACTTC.